The 24 T cell receptor beta chains below come from one sample, sequenced in a study (dated by TCRdb to 2015 to 2017). The method behind the library was 5' RACE. Sequencing was performed on an Illumina MiSeq. In-frame beta chains were kept once TCRdb had trimmed the public reads at Q25 with fastp and called clones with MiXCR. Rows with one shared CDR3 protein collapse into an entry with the most common genes and DNA. In all, the sample holds about 41,000 distinct CDR3 sequences, and about 29% of those were seen once. The ten largest make up 3.7% of the sample. Material for sequencing was memory CD4+ T cells sorted from a lymph node. The cell subset or site label, read with the paper, signifies: memory CD4+ T cells, CD4+CD45RO+CD25-. These receptors came from a female donor with breast cancer.

This sequence joins TRBV7-8 and TRBJ2-1, with 11 bases aligning to TRBD2. Trimming took 3 bases from V and 7 from J; bases not matched to a gene: 8. Germline V gene sequence: CDR1 SGHVS, CDR2 FQNEAQ. This CDR3 comprises 16 residues. The chain's CDR3 is CASSFIAGGQINEQFF. Here the CDR3 DNA reads TGTGCCAGCAGCTTCATAGCGGGAGGGCAGATTAATGAGCAGTTCTTC.

This clonotype was seen a handful of times. V is TRBV28 and J is TRBJ1-2; D gene uncertain. Germline-derived CDR1 and CDR2 are MDHEN and SYDVKM. The CDR3 extends over 13 amino acids. The V and J ends lost 6 bases and 3 bases respectively, with 11 bases between them. CDR3 nucleotides: TGTGCCAGCAGCGTCACAGTCTACTATGGCTACACCTTC. Translating it yields CASSVTVYYGYTF.

In its sample, this clonotype ranks as medium-sized. The V gene is TRBV9, the J gene TRBJ2-3; 8 nucleotides align to TRBD1. CDR1 is SGDLS, CDR2 YYNGEE, per germline. CDR3 length equals 13 residues. V shed 3 bases and J 4 bases; nucleotides not matched to a gene: 1. The CDR3 region has the DNA TGTGCCAGCAGCGAGACAGGGGCAGATACGCAGTATTTT. This codes for CASSETGADTQYF.

The CDR3 DNA reads as TGTGCCAGCAGTTTAGTGGGCGGGAGCTCCTACAATGAGCAGTTCTTC. This translates into CASSLVGGSSYNEQFF. V is TRBV12-3 or TRBV12-4 and J is TRBJ2-1, with 7 bases that match TRBD2. CDR3 length: 16 amino acids. Trimming cost V 1 base and J 0 bases; bases outside gene matches: 3.

This clonotype was seen only a few times. The chain carries TRBV7-2 and TRBJ2-1; D unresolved. Trimming took off 5 bases at V and 3 bases at J, with 14 bases between the two ends. The CDR3 has 15 amino acids. CDR1 SGHTA and CDR2 FQGNSA come from the germline V gene. CDR3 in amino acids: CASSLEPRFYNEQFF. CDR3 DNA sequence: TGTGCCAGCAGCCTAGAGCCCCGTTTCTACAATGAGCAGTTCTTC.

A few counts support this clonotype. The rearrangement links TRBV3-1 to TRBJ2-5; no clear D gene. CDR1 is LGHDT and CDR2 is YNNKEL in the germline V gene (reference sequence). This CDR3 is built from 14 residues. With 2 bases removed from V and 5 bases from J, the gap between germline ends came to 12 bases. CDR3 in DNA: TGTGCCAGCAGCCAATATGGATACCCGGAGACCCAGTACTTC. Translation: CASSQYGYPETQYF.

The V and J genes are TRBV4-1 and TRBJ1-5, with D maybe TRBD1 (6 bases). The V gene lost 0 bases and the J gene lost 5 bases, with 14 bases spanning the gap. CDR3 length equals 16 residues. Germline V CDR1 and CDR2: MGHRA, YSYEKL. DNA of the CDR3: TGCGCCAGCAGCCAAGAGGGGGGGGCAGGTGATCAGCCCCAGCATTTT. Translating gives CASSQEGGAGDQPQHF.

The rearrangement uses TRBV15 and TRBJ2-3, with D hard to call. Deletions cut 2 bases from V and 6 bases from J, with 18 bases between. The CDR3 has 16 residues. Germline V gives CDR1 LNHNV, CDR2 YYDKDF (reference sequence). CDR3: CATSRKLAVGPDTQYF. The CDR3 nucleotides read TGTGCCACCAGCAGAAAACTGGCAGTGGGCCCCGATACGCAGTATTTT.

This clonotype was recorded a few times. The rearrangement links TRBV6-2 or TRBV6-3 to TRBJ2-7, with D possibly being TRBD2 (6 bases). The CDR3 is made up of 12 amino acids. In germline, CDR1 is MNHEY, CDR2 SVGEGT. V lost 7 bases and J 2 bases, leaving 9 bases between the germline ends. CDR3 loop: CASTRGPYEQYF. The CDR3 DNA reads TGTGCCAGCACGCGGGGCCCCTACGAGCAGTACTTC.

V is TRBV6-1 and J is TRBJ2-7; D might be TRBD2 (7 bases). The germline CDR1 and CDR2 sequences are MNHNS and SASEGT. V lost 6 bases and J 5 bases, leaving 20 bases between the germline ends. This CDR3 is 15 amino acids long. CDR3 in amino acids: CASSHLSGGLNEQYF. Written as DNA, the CDR3 is TGTGCCAGCAGCCACCTTTCGGGGGGCTTAAACGAGCAGTACTTC.

This clonotype was seen once. The rearrangement joins TRBV19 to TRBJ2-3, with D perhaps TRBD1 or TRBD2 (5 bases each). V was clipped by 3 bases and J by 4 bases, with 17 bases between them. Germline V CDR1 and CDR2: LNHDA, SQIVND (reference sequence). The CDR3 runs 16 residues. For the CDR3, the DNA is TGTGCCAGTAGTATGAGTCGGGGCAGGGTGGCAGATACGCAGTATTTT. Protein: CASSMSRGRVADTQYF.

This clonotype appeared many times. The J gene is TRBJ1-4, the V gene TRBV4-3; D perhaps matches TRBD1 (6 bases). V was shortened by 4 bases and J by 6 bases, with 15 bases between the two germline ends. Germline lookup yields CDR1 LGHNA and CDR2 YSLEER. This CDR3 has 15 residues. The CDR3 spells CASSPQTGFHEKLFF. The CDR3, as DNA: TGCGCCAGCAGCCCACAAACAGGGTTTCATGAAAAACTGTTTTTT.

The rearrangement joins TRBV5-1 to TRBJ1-5; tentative D call: TRBD1 (6 bases). This CDR3 region has 15 residues. Looked up from germline, CDR1 is SGHRS and CDR2 is YFSETQ. V was cut by 5 bases and J by 7 bases, with 19 bases left in between. CDR3 nucleotides: TGCGCCAGCAGTTATGCTGGGGGGCAGGACCAGCCCCAGCATTTT. Protein sequence: CASSYAGGQDQPQHF.

The gene calls are TRBV9 and TRBJ1-4; no definite D call. Looked up from germline, CDR1 is SGDLS and CDR2 is YYNGEE. V lost 0 bases and J lost 4, with 10 bases in between. The CDR3 is 15 residues long. The CDR3 DNA reads TGTGCCAGCAGCGTAGGGACGGCCCATAATGAAAAACTGTTTTTT. The encoded protein is CASSVGTAHNEKLFF.

This sequence joins TRBV29-1 and TRBJ1-5; D gene unclear. From germline, CDR1 is SQVTM and CDR2 ANQGSEA. The germline V and J ends were trimmed by 5 bases and 3 bases, with 17 bases remaining between them. This CDR3 contains 15 residues. For the CDR3, the DNA is TGCAGCGTTTTGACCGGCTCGACCTACAATCAGCCCCAGCATTTT. As protein: CSVLTGSTYNQPQHF.

This clonotype was counted between two and nine times. This sequence joins TRBV6-5 and TRBJ1-2; TRBD1 is a possible D gene (5 bases). The germline V gene encodes CDR1 MNHEY and CDR2 SVGAGI. Trimming took 5 bases from V and 4 from J, leaving 14 bases between them. The CDR3 extends over 14 amino acids. The CDR3 sequence: CASSETNGGYGYTF. In DNA, the CDR3 is TGTGCCAGCAGTGAGACAAACGGGGGCTATGGCTACACCTTC.

V and J are TRBV6-1 and TRBJ2-7, with D hard to call. Germline assignment: CDR1 MNHNS and CDR2 SASEGT. CDR3 length: 14 amino acids. Trimming took off 1 base at V and 3 bases at J, with 10 bases between the two ends. CDR3 in DNA: TGTGCCAGCAGTGAAGTGATGTCAGTCTACGAGCAGTACTTC. Its translation is CASSEVMSVYEQYF.

The chain recombines TRBV7-3 with TRBJ2-3; D is possibly TRBD1 or TRBD2 (5 bases each). The CDR3 is 15 amino acids. Trimming took 5 bases from V and 8 from J, leaving 20 bases between them. The germline V gene encodes CDR1 SGHTA and CDR2 FQGTGA. Written as DNA, the CDR3 is TGTGCCAGCAGCCCTACGGGACGAAAGGGTGGTACGCAGTATTTT. Residues: CASSPTGRKGGTQYF. Complete variable domain (other parts from reference TRBV7-3 and TRBJ2-3): GAGVSQTPSNKVTEKGKYVELRCDPISGHTALYWYRQSLGQGPEFLIYFQGTGAADDSGLPNDRFFAVRPEGSVSTLKIQRTERGDSAVYLCASSPTGRKGGTQYFGPGTRLTVL.

The V and J genes are TRBV2 and TRBJ1-1; D is ambiguous. The germline V gene encodes CDR1 SNHLY and CDR2 FYNNEI. The germline V and J ends were trimmed by 4 bases and 5 bases, with 11 bases remaining between them. This CDR3 is 13 amino acids long. The DNA of the CDR3 is TGTGCCAGCAGTGTCGTTGAGGCAACTGAAGCTTTCTTT. Translation gives CASSVVEATEAFF.

J is TRBJ2-7 and V is TRBV7-2; D is perhaps TRBD1 (6 bases). V lost 4 bases and J lost 3, with 16 bases in between. CDR3 length: 15 amino acids. Germline loops: CDR1 SGHTA, CDR2 FQGNSA. As DNA, the CDR3 is TGTGCCAGCAGCTGGGACATCCCCTCAGACTACGAGCAGTACTTC. Its protein is CASSWDIPSDYEQYF. The full variable domain, completed using reference TRBV7-2 and TRBJ2-7, is GAGVSQSPSNKVTEKGKDVELRCDPISGHTALYWYRQSLGQGLEFLIYFQGNSAPDKSGLPSDRFSAERTGGSVSTLTIQRTQQEDSAVYLCASSWDIPSDYEQYFGPGTRLTVT.

Remarks on this clonotype: The junction departs from germline at one end; a sequencing error may be responsible. The chain's CDR3 is CGARRGGQEQPQHF. CDR3 nucleotide sequence: TGCGGTGCTAGGAGGGGGGGACAGGAGCAGCCCCAGCATTTT. This chain uses TRBV20-1 with TRBJ1-5; 8 nucleotides agree with TRBD1. Germline V gene data show CDR1 as DFQATT and CDR2 as SNEGSKA (reference sequence). The CDR3 spans 14 residues.

This rearrangement joins TRBV7-9 to TRBJ2-7; 7 bases align to TRBD1. J gave up 8 bases and V 8 bases, and 9 bases lay outside the gene matches. The CDR3 runs 12 residues. Germline V gene sequence: CDR1 SEHNR, CDR2 FQNEAQ (reference sequence). CDR3: CASRPGQPKQYF. CDR3 DNA sequence: TGTGCCAGCCGCCCGGGACAGCCGAAGCAGTACTTC.

This clonotype was counted between two and nine times. The chain is built from TRBV7-9 and TRBJ2-4; D is unresolved. The CDR3 covers 13 residues. V was pared by 3 bases and J by 4 bases, with 7 bases between. Germline CDR1 and CDR2: SEHNR and FQNEAQ (reference sequence). The CDR3 nucleotides are TGTGCCAGCAGCTTCGACCAGAAAAACATTCAGTACTTC. This encodes CASSFDQKNIQYF.

This clonotype came up a few times. V and J are TRBV10-3 and TRBJ1-5; D remains ambiguous. In germline, CDR1 is ENHRY, CDR2 SYGVKD. The CDR3 consists of 14 residues. Trimming took 7 bases from V and 7 from J, leaving 17 bases between them. The CDR3 is CAINADGPGQPQHF. CDR3 nucleotide sequence: TGTGCCATCAATGCTGACGGGCCGGGGCAGCCCCAGCATTTT.